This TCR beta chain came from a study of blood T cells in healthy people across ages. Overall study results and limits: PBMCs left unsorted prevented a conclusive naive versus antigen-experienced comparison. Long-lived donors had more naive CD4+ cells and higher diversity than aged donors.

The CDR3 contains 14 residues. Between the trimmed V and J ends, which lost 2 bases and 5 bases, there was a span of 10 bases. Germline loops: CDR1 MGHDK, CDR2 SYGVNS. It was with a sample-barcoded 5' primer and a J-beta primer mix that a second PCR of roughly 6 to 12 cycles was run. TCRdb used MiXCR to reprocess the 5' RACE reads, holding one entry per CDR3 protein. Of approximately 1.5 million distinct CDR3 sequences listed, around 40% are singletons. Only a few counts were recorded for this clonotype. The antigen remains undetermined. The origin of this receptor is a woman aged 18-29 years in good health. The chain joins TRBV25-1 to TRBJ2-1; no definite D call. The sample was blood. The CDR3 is CASSEPGSNNEQFF. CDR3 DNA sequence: TGTGCCAGCAGTGAACCCGGTTCAAACAATGAGCAGTTCTTC.